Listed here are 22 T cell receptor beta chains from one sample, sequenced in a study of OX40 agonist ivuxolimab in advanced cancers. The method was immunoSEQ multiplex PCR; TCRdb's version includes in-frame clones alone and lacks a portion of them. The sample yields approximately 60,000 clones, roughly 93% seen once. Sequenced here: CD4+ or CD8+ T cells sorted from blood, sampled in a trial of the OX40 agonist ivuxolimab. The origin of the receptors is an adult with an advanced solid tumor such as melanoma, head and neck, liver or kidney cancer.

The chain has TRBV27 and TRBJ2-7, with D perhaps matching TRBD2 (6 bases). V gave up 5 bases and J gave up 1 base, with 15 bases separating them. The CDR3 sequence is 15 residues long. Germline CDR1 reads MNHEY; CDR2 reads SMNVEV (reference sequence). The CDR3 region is CASSLLAAGSYEQYF. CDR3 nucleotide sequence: TGTGCCAGCAGTCTACTAGCCGCCGGTTCCTACGAGCAGTACTTC.

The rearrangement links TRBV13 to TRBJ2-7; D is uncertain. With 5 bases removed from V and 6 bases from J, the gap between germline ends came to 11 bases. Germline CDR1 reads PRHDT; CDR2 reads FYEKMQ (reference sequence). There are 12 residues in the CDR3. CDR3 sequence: CASSAQRSEQYF. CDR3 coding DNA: TGTGCCAGCAGCGCACAGAGGTCCGAGCAGTACTTC.

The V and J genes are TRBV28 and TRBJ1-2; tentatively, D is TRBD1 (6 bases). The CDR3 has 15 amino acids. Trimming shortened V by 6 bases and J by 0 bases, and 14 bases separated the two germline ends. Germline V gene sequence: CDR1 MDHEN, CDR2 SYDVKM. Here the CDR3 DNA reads TGTGCCAGCAGCCACAGGGCAGGGGCTAACTATGGCTACACCTTC. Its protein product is CASSHRAGANYGYTF.

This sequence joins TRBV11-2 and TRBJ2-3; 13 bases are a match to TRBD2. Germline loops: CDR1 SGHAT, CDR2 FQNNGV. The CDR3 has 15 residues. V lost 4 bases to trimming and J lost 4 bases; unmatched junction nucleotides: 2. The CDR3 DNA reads TGTGCCAGCAGCTGGACTAGCGGGAGTGCAGATACGCAGTATTTT. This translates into CASSWTSGSADTQYF. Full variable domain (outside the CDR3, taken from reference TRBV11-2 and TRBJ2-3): EAGVAQSPRYKIIEKRQSVAFWCNPISGHATLYWYQQILGQGPKLLIQFQNNGVVDDSQLPKDRFSAERLKGVDSTLKIQPAKLEDSAVYLCASSWTSGSADTQYFGPGTRLTVL.

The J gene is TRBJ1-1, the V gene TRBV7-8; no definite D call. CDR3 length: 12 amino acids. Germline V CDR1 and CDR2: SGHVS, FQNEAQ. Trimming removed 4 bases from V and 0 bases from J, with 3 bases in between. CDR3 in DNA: TGTGCCAGCAGCTCTATGAACACTGAAGCTTTCTTT. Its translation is CASSSMNTEAFF.

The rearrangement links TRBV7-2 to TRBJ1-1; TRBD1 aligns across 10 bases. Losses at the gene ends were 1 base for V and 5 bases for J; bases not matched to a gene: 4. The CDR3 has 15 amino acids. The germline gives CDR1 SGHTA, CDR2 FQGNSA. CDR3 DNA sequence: TGTGCCAGCAGCTTAGGACAGGGGGCTTGGACTGAAGCTTTCTTT. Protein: CASSLGQGAWTEAFF.

The CDR3 DNA is TGTGCCAGCAGCTTAGCACGCGGTCAAGAGACCCAGTACTTC. Its translation: CASSLARGQETQYF. The chain links TRBV7-9 to TRBJ2-5; D gene uncertain. Germline V gene lookup returns CDR1 SEHNR and CDR2 FQNEAQ (reference sequence). V lost 0 bases to trimming and J lost 2 bases, with 7 bases between them. The CDR3 has 14 amino acids.

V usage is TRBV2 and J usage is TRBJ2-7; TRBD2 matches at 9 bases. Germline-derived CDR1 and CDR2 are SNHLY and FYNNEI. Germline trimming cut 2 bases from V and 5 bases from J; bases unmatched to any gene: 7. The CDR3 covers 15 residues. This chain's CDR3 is CASSELAGREDEQYF. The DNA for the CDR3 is TGTGCCAGCAGTGAACTAGCGGGAAGGGAAGACGAGCAGTACTTC.

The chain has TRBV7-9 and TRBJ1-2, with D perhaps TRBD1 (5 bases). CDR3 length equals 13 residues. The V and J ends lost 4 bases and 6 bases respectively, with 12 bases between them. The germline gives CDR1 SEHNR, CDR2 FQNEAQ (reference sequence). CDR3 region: CASSSDIPNGYTF. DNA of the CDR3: TGTGCCAGCAGCTCGGACATTCCCAATGGCTACACCTTC.

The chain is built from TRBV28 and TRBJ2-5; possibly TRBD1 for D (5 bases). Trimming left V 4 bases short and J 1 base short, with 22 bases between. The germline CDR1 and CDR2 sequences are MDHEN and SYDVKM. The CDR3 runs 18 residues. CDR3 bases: TGTGCCAGCAGTTCCCCCGGCAGGGATGTCGACATCCAAGAGACCCAGTACTTC. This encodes CASSSPGRDVDIQETQYF.

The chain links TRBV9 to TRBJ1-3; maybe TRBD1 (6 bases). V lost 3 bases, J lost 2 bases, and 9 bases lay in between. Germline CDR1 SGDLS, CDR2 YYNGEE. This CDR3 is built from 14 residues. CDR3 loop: CASSAGGPGNTIYF. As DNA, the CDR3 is TGTGCCAGCAGCGCGGGGGGGCCTGGAAACACCATATATTTT.

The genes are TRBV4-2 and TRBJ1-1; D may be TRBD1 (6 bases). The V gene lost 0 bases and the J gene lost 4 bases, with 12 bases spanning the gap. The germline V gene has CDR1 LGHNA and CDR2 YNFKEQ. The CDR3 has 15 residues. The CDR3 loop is CASSQEAGAGTEAFF. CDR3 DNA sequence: TGTGCCAGCAGCCAAGAGGCAGGGGCGGGCACTGAAGCTTTCTTT.

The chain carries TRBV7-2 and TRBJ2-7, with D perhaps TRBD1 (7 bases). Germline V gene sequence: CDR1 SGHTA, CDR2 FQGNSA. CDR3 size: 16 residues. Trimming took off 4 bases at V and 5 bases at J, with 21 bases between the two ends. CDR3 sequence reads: CASSSRLDREENEQYF. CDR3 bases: TGTGCCAGCAGCTCGCGACTCGACAGGGAGGAGAACGAGCAGTACTTC.

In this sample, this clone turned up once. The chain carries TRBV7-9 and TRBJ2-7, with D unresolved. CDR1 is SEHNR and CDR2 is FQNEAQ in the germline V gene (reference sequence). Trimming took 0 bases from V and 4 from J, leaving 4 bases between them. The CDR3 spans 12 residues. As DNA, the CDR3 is TGTGCCAGCAGCTTAGCCATATACGAGCAGTACTTC. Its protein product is CASSLAIYEQYF.

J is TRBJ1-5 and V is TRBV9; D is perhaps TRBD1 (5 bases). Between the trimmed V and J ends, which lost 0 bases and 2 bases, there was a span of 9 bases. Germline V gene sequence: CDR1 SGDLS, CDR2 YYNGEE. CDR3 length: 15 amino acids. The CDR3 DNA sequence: TGTGCCAGCAGCGTAGGGGGGAGCGGCAATCAGCCCCAGCATTTT. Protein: CASSVGGSGNQPQHF.

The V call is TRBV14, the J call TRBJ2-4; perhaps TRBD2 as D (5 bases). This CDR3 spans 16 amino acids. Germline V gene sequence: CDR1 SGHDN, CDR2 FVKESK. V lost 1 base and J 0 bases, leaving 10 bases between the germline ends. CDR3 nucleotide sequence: TGTGCCAGCAGCCAAGGGAGCGGTATAGCCAAAAACATTCAGTACTTC. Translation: CASSQGSGIAKNIQYF.

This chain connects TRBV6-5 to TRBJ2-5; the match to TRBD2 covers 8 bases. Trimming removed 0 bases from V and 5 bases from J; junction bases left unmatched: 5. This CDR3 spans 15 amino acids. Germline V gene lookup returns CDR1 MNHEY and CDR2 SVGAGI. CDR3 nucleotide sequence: TGTGCCAGCAGTTACTCCCACCCGGGAGGGGAGACCCAGTACTTC. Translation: CASSYSHPGGETQYF.

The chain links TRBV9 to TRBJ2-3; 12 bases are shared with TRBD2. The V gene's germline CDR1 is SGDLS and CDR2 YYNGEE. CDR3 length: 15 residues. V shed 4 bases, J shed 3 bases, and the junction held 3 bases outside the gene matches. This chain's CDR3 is CASSLAGGPTDTQYF. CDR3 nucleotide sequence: TGTGCCAGCAGCCTAGCGGGAGGGCCAACAGATACGCAGTATTTT.

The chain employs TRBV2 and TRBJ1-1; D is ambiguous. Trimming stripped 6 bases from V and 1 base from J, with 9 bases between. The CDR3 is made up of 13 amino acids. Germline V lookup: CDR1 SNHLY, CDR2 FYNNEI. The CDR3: CASSDPGNTEAFF. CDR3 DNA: TGTGCCAGCAGCGACCCGGGGAACACTGAAGCTTTCTTT.

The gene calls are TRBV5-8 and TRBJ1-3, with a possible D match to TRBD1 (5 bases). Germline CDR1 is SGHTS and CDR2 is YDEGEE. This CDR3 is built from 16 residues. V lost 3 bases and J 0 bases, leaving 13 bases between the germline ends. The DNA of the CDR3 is TGTGCCAGCAGCTCCCGGGACGTTGTCTCTGGAAACACCATATATTTT. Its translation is CASSSRDVVSGNTIYF.

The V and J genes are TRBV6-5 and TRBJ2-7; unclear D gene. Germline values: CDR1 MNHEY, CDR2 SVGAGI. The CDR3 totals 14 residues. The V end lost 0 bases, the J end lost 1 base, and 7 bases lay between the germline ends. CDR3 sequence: CASSYSLASYEQYF. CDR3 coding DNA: TGTGCCAGCAGTTACTCGCTCGCTTCCTACGAGCAGTACTTC.

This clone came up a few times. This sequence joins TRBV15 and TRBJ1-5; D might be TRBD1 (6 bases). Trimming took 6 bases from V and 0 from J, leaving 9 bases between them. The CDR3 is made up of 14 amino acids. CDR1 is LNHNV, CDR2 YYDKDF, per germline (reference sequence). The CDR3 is CATRPGHSNQPQHF. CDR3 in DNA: TGTGCCACCAGACCGGGACATAGCAATCAGCCCCAGCATTTT.